This T cell receptor (beta chain) was identified in a study of blood T cell repertoires in COVID-19. V gave up 7 bases and J gave up 0 bases; unmatched junction bases: 9. CDR3 size: 16 residues. CDR1 SGHVS and CDR2 FQNEAQ come from the germline V gene. The table came from immunoSEQ multiplex PCR; TCRdb's copy has only in-frame clones and leaves some out. The profile shows about 310,000 clones, over 75% of them singletons. The sample consisted of PBMCs or T cells enriched from blood (not recorded which). The receptor was isolated from a woman aged 40 to 50 who had recovered from COVID-19. The chain employs TRBV7-8 and TRBJ1-1; 9 bases are a match to TRBD1. The CDR3 region has the DNA TGTGCCAGCACAAAAACAGGGGGCAACATGAACACTGAAGCTTTCTTT. It translates to CASTKTGGNMNTEAFF.